A selection of T cell receptor beta chains follows, all from one sample in a study of technical replicates of blood from a few donors. Sequencing used immunoSEQ multiplex PCR; TCRdb keeps in-frame clones, though not all of them. The sample lists approximately 8,000 clones; about nine tenths were seen once. The source material was PBMCs. The receptors originated from a human donor in good health. The CDR3 runs from the conserved cysteine through the conserved F or W. D genes are given only for firm matches. Only part of the rows carry a size: once, few, many, or a class if the clone is expanded.

cdr3_nt: TGTGCCAGCAGTCCCTTCAATGAGCAGTTCTTC
cdr3_aa: CASSPFNEQFF
j_call: TRBJ2-1
d_call: .
v_call: TRBV28
clone_size: .

cdr3_nt: TGTGCCAGCAGCTTTCAGGGCAACACTGAAGCTTTCTTT
cdr3_aa: CASSFQGNTEAFF
j_call: TRBJ1-1
d_call: .
v_call: TRBV7-3
clone_size: few

cdr3_nt: TGTGCCAGCAGTTTAGCGGACAGGGTCCAAGAGACCCAGTACTTC
cdr3_aa: CASSLADRVQETQYF
j_call: TRBJ2-5
d_call: TRBD1
v_call: TRBV27
clone_size: .

cdr3_nt: TGTGCCAGCAGGGCAACAGATACGCAGTATTTT
cdr3_aa: CASRATDTQYF
j_call: TRBJ2-3
d_call: .
v_call: TRBV2
clone_size: .

cdr3_nt: TGTGCCAGCAGTTCTAGCGGCTACGAGCAGTACTTC
cdr3_aa: CASSSSGYEQYF
j_call: TRBJ2-7
d_call: TRBD2
v_call: TRBV2
clone_size: once

cdr3_nt: TGTGCCAGCAGCCAAGGGGGGAACACTGAAGCTTTCTTT
cdr3_aa: CASSQGGNTEAFF
j_call: TRBJ1-1
d_call: .
v_call: TRBV9
clone_size: .

cdr3_nt: TGTGCCATCAGTGGACAGGGCCATGGCTACACCTTC
cdr3_aa: CAISGQGHGYTF
j_call: TRBJ1-2
d_call: TRBD1
v_call: TRBV10-3
clone_size: .

cdr3_nt: TGCCAAACAGGGGAGAGTGCTGACTATGGCTACACCTTC
cdr3_aa: CQTGESADYGYTF
j_call: TRBJ1-2
d_call: TRBD1
v_call: TRBV29-1
clone_size: .

cdr3_nt: TGTGCCAGCAGTGAATATGAGGGAAGCTATGGCTACACCTTC
cdr3_aa: CASSEYEGSYGYTF
j_call: TRBJ1-2
d_call: .
v_call: TRBV6-1
clone_size: .

cdr3_nt: TGTGCCAGCAGCGGAGGGACAGGGGGCAAGAATGGCTACACCTTC
cdr3_aa: CASSGGTGGKNGYTF
j_call: TRBJ1-2
d_call: TRBD1
v_call: TRBV14
clone_size: .

cdr3_nt: TGTGCCAGCAGCTTAGCGGGAGGGCTCAGGAGGTCCTACAATGAGCAGTTCTTC
cdr3_aa: CASSLAGGLRRSYNEQFF
j_call: TRBJ2-1
d_call: TRBD2
v_call: TRBV13
clone_size: .

cdr3_nt: TGTGCCAGCAGTAGGTGGGAGGAGGTCAATGAGCAGTTCTTC
cdr3_aa: CASSRWEEVNEQFF
j_call: TRBJ2-1
d_call: .
v_call: TRBV16
clone_size: .

cdr3_nt: TGTGCCTGTCAGGCAGTTAACTATGGCTACACCTTC
cdr3_aa: CACQAVNYGYTF
j_call: TRBJ1-2
d_call: .
v_call: TRBV28
clone_size: .

cdr3_nt: TGTGCCAGCAGTCCCCTTAGCAGTAGCAATGAGCAGTTCTTC
cdr3_aa: CASSPLSSSNEQFF
j_call: TRBJ2-1
d_call: .
v_call: TRBV27
clone_size: .

cdr3_nt: TGCAGCGTTGGGCAGGGAGGGAACGAGCAGTACTTC
cdr3_aa: CSVGQGGNEQYF
j_call: TRBJ2-7
d_call: TRBD2
v_call: TRBV29-1
clone_size: .

cdr3_nt: TGTGCCATCAGTGTACAGGGGGGAGATACGCAGTATTTT
cdr3_aa: CAISVQGGDTQYF
j_call: TRBJ2-3
d_call: TRBD1
v_call: TRBV10-3
clone_size: .

cdr3_nt: TGTGCCAGCAGCTTGGTCGGGTCAGGGGACACCGGGGAGCTGTTTTTT
cdr3_aa: CASSLVGSGDTGELFF
j_call: TRBJ2-2
d_call: .
v_call: TRBV5-6
clone_size: .

cdr3_nt: TGTGCCAGCAGCCTGTGGACTAGCGGGATTACCACCGGGGAGCTGTTTTTT
cdr3_aa: CASSLWTSGITTGELFF
j_call: TRBJ2-2
d_call: TRBD2
v_call: TRBV7-6
clone_size: .

cdr3_nt: TGCGCCAGCAGCTTGGTAGGGTGGGAGGGAAACATTCAGTACTTC
cdr3_aa: CASSLVGWEGNIQYF
j_call: TRBJ2-4
d_call: TRBD2
v_call: TRBV5-1
clone_size: .

cdr3_nt: TGTGCCAGCAGACCGGGACAGGGGGCTCCCATGAACACTGAAGCTTTCTTT
cdr3_aa: CASRPGQGAPMNTEAFF
j_call: TRBJ1-1
d_call: TRBD1
v_call: TRBV27
clone_size: .

cdr3_nt: TGTGCCTGGAGTGTTCAGGGCACTGAAGCTTTCTTT
cdr3_aa: CAWSVQGTEAFF
j_call: TRBJ1-1
d_call: .
v_call: TRBV30
clone_size: .

cdr3_nt: TGTGCCAGCAGCCCCACCAGGACAGGGACTGGCTACACCTTC
cdr3_aa: CASSPTRTGTGYTF
j_call: TRBJ1-2
d_call: TRBD1
v_call: TRBV7-8
clone_size: once

cdr3_nt: TGTGCCACCTTGCGAGGGCGGAGGAACACCGGGGAGCTGTTTTTT
cdr3_aa: CATLRGRRNTGELFF
j_call: TRBJ2-2
d_call: .
v_call: TRBV6-5
clone_size: .